These 25 T cell receptor beta chains originate from one sample sequenced in a study of blood T cell repertoires in COVID-19. Sequenced by immunoSEQ multiplex PCR; TCRdb stores in-frame clones only, minus some. The sample has about 300,000 clones, approximately 89% seen once. The sequenced sample consisted of peripheral blood. The receptors here all came from a woman in her twenties or thirties who had recovered from COVID-19.

The chain uses TRBV5-3 and TRBJ2-7, with TRBD1 as a possible D gene (6 bases). TRBV5-3 is designated an ORF whose function remains uncertain. V lost 3 bases and J lost 3, with 13 bases in between. The CDR3 contains 14 residues. CDR3 DNA sequence: TGTGCCAGAAGCTCCTCACAGGGTTGCTACGAGCAGTACTTC. This translates into CARSSSQGCYEQYF.

This chain uses TRBV6-5 with TRBJ2-3; the D gene is possibly TRBD2 (6 bases). Looked up from germline, CDR1 is MNHEY and CDR2 is SVGAGI. The CDR3 extends over 14 amino acids. V lost 0 bases and J lost 6, with 10 bases in between. The CDR3 loop reads CASSYSAGSDTQYF. The CDR3 DNA follows: TGTGCCAGCAGTTACTCGGCGGGGAGCGATACGCAGTATTTT.

V usage is TRBV2 and J usage is TRBJ2-5, with 9 bases identical to TRBD2. CDR1 is SNHLY, CDR2 FYNNEI, per germline. This CDR3 is built from 15 residues. Trimming at V came to 3 bases and at J to 2 bases, leaving 4 bases not matched to a gene. CDR3 residues: CASSELLAGQETQYF. The CDR3 coding sequence is TGTGCCAGCAGTGAGTTACTAGCGGGTCAAGAGACCCAGTACTTC.

The CDR3 here is CASSFGRGGETQYF. The CDR3 DNA reads TGTGCCAGCAGTTTTGGCCGGGGTGGGGAGACCCAGTACTTC. This chain uses TRBV27 with TRBJ2-5; TRBD2 might be the D (5 bases). Germline lookup yields CDR1 MNHEY and CDR2 SMNVEV (reference sequence). V lost 3 bases to trimming and J lost 5 bases, with 13 bases between them. This CDR3 region has 14 residues.

J is TRBJ1-1 and V is TRBV4-1; D is undetermined. Germline V lookup: CDR1 MGHRA, CDR2 YSYEKL. The V end lost 3 bases, the J end lost 1 base, and 9 bases lay between the germline ends. The CDR3 extends over 14 amino acids. CDR3 residues: CASSQQQRNTEAFF. CDR3 nucleotide sequence: TGCGCCAGCAGCCAGCAACAGAGGAACACTGAAGCTTTCTTT.

In this sample, this clone turned up once. DNA for the CDR3: TGCGCCAGCAGCCCGAGAACTAGCGGACCGAGCACAGATACGCAGTATTTT. Translation gives CASSPRTSGPSTDTQYF. The chain couples TRBV5-1 to TRBJ2-3; 8 positions agree with TRBD2. The V gene end was trimmed by 4 bases and the J gene end by 0 bases; junction bases not matched to a gene: 10. Per the germline V gene, CDR1 is SGHRS and CDR2 is YFSETQ. The CDR3 is 17 amino acids.

This clone came up a few times. The V gene is TRBV7-7, the J gene TRBJ1-5; perhaps TRBD1 as D (6 bases). The V end lost 1 base, the J end lost 3 bases, and 10 bases lay between the germline ends. The CDR3 is 15 residues long. CDR1 and CDR2 (germline): SSHAT, FNYEAQ (reference sequence). The CDR3, as DNA: TGTGCCAGCAGCTTAGACAGGGCCCTCAATCAGCCCCAGCATTTT. Residues: CASSLDRALNQPQHF.

The sample holds many counts of this clone. The chain joins TRBV19 to TRBJ2-2; D is perhaps TRBD2 (6 bases). Per the germline V gene, CDR1 is LNHDA and CDR2 is SQIVND (reference sequence). Trimming stripped 5 bases from V and 4 bases from J, with 14 bases between. The CDR3 totals 15 residues. The CDR3 sequence is CASSLSLALTGELFF. CDR3 nucleotides: TGTGCCAGTAGTCTCTCTCTAGCGCTCACCGGGGAGCTGTTTTTT.

The J gene is TRBJ2-7, the V gene TRBV24-1; the D gene is possibly TRBD1 (6 bases). CDR3 length equals 13 residues. Germline CDR1 KGHDR, CDR2 SFDVKD. Trimming cost V 6 bases and J 2 bases, with 10 bases left between them. CDR3 amino acids: CATSTDRPYEQYF. In nucleotides, the CDR3 is TGTGCCACCAGTACGGACAGACCCTACGAGCAGTACTTC.

The table lists this clone with a count of one. This chain connects TRBV10-3 to TRBJ2-7; tentative D call: TRBD1 (6 bases). The germline V gene has CDR1 ENHRY and CDR2 SYGVKD. The CDR3 is 13 amino acids. Trimming took off 6 bases at V and 4 bases at J, with 13 bases between the two ends. CDR3 sequence (DNA): TGTGCCATCAGAGGAGGACAGAAATACGAGCAGTACTTC. Its protein is CAIRGGQKYEQYF.

The rearrangement joins TRBV7-6 to TRBJ1-1; D gene uncertain. Per the germline V gene, CDR1 is SGHVS and CDR2 is FNYEAQ. The CDR3 totals 12 residues. The V end lost 1 base, the J end lost 8 bases, and 8 bases lay between the germline ends. The chain's CDR3 is CASSLGAQEAFF. In DNA form, the CDR3 reads TGTGCCAGCAGCTTAGGGGCACAGGAAGCTTTCTTT.

The chain links TRBV6-5 to TRBJ1-6; D is unresolved. CDR1 MNHEY and CDR2 SVGAGI come from the germline V gene. The V end lost 7 bases, the J end lost 12 bases, and 13 bases lay between the germline ends. The CDR3 contains 12 residues. As DNA, the CDR3 is TGTGCCAGCATGGCCTCCGGAGGACCCCTCCACTTT. Its protein product is CASMASGGPLHF.

This chain connects TRBV2 to TRBJ2-7; no firm D call. The CDR3 runs to 11 residues. Germline CDR1 is SNHLY and CDR2 is FYNNEI. V was cut by 7 bases and J by 4 bases, with 8 bases left in between. CDR3 DNA sequence: TGTGCCAGCACCAAAGCTTACGAGCAGTACTTC. Its protein is CASTKAYEQYF.

The chain is built from TRBV7-9 and TRBJ1-5; 8 bases match TRBD1. CDR3 length: 16 residues. Trimming at V came to 5 bases and at J to 2 bases, leaving 8 bases not matched to a gene. Germline loops: CDR1 SEHNR, CDR2 FQNEAQ (reference sequence). This chain's CDR3 is CASSPRQGRGNQPQHF. CDR3 in DNA: TGTGCCAGCAGCCCCAGACAGGGGCGCGGCAATCAGCCCCAGCATTTT. The full variable domain, completed using reference TRBV7-9 and TRBJ1-5, is DTGVSQNPRHKITKRGQNVTFRCDPISEHNRLYWYRQTLGQGPEFLTYFQNEAQLEKSRLLSDRFSAERPKGSFSTLEIQRTEQGDSAMYLCASSPRQGRGNQPQHFGDGTRLSIL.

The chain combines TRBV7-2 with TRBJ2-5; TRBD2 aligns across 9 bases. CDR1 and CDR2 (germline): SGHTA, FQGNSA. This CDR3 is 18 amino acids long. With 2 bases clipped from V and 5 bases from J, the junction kept 15 bases outside the gene matches. The CDR3 loop is CASSLSASGGLKSETQYF. The CDR3 DNA is TGTGCCAGCAGCTTATCGGCCAGCGGGGGGCTAAAAAGTGAGACCCAGTACTTC.

The chain uses TRBV30 and TRBJ2-7, with 9 bases lining up with TRBD1. Germline V gives CDR1 GTSNPN, CDR2 SVGIG (reference sequence). The length of the CDR3 is 12 residues. V lost 5 bases, J lost 13 bases, and 12 bases stayed unmatched. The CDR3 DNA sequence: TGTGCCTGGGCCGACAGGGGGAAATGGCAATACTTC. This translates into CAWADRGKWQYF.

The gene calls are TRBV3-1 (or the pseudogene TRBV3-2) and TRBJ1-2, with a tentative D call TRBD1 (6 bases). Trimming took off 1 base at V and 4 bases at J, with 16 bases between the two ends. This CDR3 has 16 amino acids. Germline CDR1 is LGHDT and CDR2 is YNNKEL (reference sequence). CDR3 nucleotide sequence: TGTGCCAGCAGCCAAGGTTCGGGGGGCGGATCCTATGGCTACACCTTC. Translating gives CASSQGSGGGSYGYTF.

The rearrangement joins TRBV5-1 to TRBJ1-1; possible D gene TRBD1, 6 bases. This CDR3 has 14 amino acids. The germline gives CDR1 SGHRS, CDR2 YFSETQ. Trimming left V 4 bases short and J 8 bases short, with 18 bases between. CDR3 DNA sequence: TGCGCCAGCAGCCGCCAAAGACAGGAGGTGGAAGCTTTCTTT. It specifies CASSRQRQEVEAFF.

The sample holds one count of this clone. This chain uses TRBV19 with TRBJ1-4; D is possibly TRBD1 (5 bases). In germline, CDR1 is LNHDA, CDR2 SQIVND (reference sequence). The length of the CDR3 is 15 residues. Trimming pared 7 bases from V and 3 bases from J, leaving 15 bases between. CDR3 loop: CASTEGLNANEKLFF. DNA for the CDR3: TGTGCCAGTACCGAGGGACTGAACGCTAATGAAAAACTGTTTTTT.

This chain uses TRBV4-2 with TRBJ2-7; possibly TRBD2 for D (6 bases). CDR3 length equals 16 residues. V was cut by 0 bases and J by 3 bases, with 15 bases left in between. In germline, CDR1 is LGHNA, CDR2 YNFKEQ. CDR3 sequence reads: CASSQDRRTILYEQYF. DNA for the CDR3: TGTGCCAGCAGCCAAGATAGGCGGACTATCCTCTACGAGCAGTACTTC.

The chain has TRBV2 and TRBJ1-2; 10 nucleotides align to TRBD1. The CDR3 loop spans 15 amino acids. From germline, CDR1 is SNHLY and CDR2 FYNNEI. The V gene end was trimmed by 5 bases and the J gene end by 3 bases; junction bases not matched to a gene: 6. The chain's CDR3 is CASSRTGGYDYGYTF. The CDR3 nucleotides read TGTGCCAGCAGTCGGACAGGGGGTTATGACTATGGCTACACCTTC.

This clone occurred once. This chain uses TRBV27 with TRBJ1-1; possible D gene TRBD1, 6 bases. This CDR3 is built from 14 residues. Trimming took off 4 bases at V and 6 bases at J, with 15 bases between the two ends. Per the germline V gene, CDR1 is MNHEY and CDR2 is SMNVEV (reference sequence). CDR3 bases: TGTGCCAGCAGTTCCGCACAGGGATGGTCTGAAGCTTTCTTT. This encodes CASSSAQGWSEAFF.

This rearrangement joins TRBV20-1 to TRBJ1-4; 8 bases are a match to TRBD1. V was pared by 3 bases and J by 7 bases, with 7 bases of the junction left unmatched. The CDR3 is 14 residues long. CDR1 is DFQATT, CDR2 SNEGSKA, per germline (reference sequence). CDR3 coding DNA: TGCAGTGCTAGTCCGGACAGGGCTAGTGAAAAACTGTTTTTT. Translating gives CSASPDRASEKLFF.

V gene TRBV10-3 combines with J gene TRBJ2-3; 10 bases match TRBD2. Germline loops: CDR1 ENHRY, CDR2 SYGVKD. Trimming at V came to 7 bases and at J to 5 bases, leaving 6 bases not matched to a gene. The CDR3 totals 14 residues. CDR3: CAITSGTSEDTQYF. CDR3 nucleotide sequence: TGTGCCATCACATCCGGGACTAGCGAAGATACGCAGTATTTT.

V is TRBV6-6 and J is TRBJ1-2; the D gene is possibly TRBD1 (5 bases). CDR3 length equals 13 residues. V was trimmed by 5 bases and J by 8 bases, leaving 15 bases between them. The germline CDR1 and CDR2 sequences are MNHNY and SVGAGI (reference sequence). CDR3 amino acids: CASSQATAGGYTF. CDR3 DNA sequence: TGTGCCAGCAGTCAGGCGACAGCGGGGGGCTACACCTTC.